A selection of T cell receptor beta chains follows, all from one sample in a study of cytomegalovirus exposure and HLA in healthy donors. The assay was immunoSEQ multiplex PCR, and TCRdb's table has in-frame clones only and misses some. The data show under 200,000 clones, roughly 80% seen once. The sample was PBMCs. These receptors all stem from a man aged 35 to 55 in good health and CMV-seronegative. The CDR3 runs from the conserved cysteine through the conserved F or W. Each record gives: V gene, CDR3 protein.

v_call: TRBV4-3
cdr3_aa: CASSQDWQEGYGYTF

v_call: TRBV2
cdr3_aa: CASSEAPGGTQYF

v_call: TRBV19
cdr3_aa: CASSTTGPGELFF

v_call: TRBV19
cdr3_aa: CASSVPTTNYGYTF

v_call: TRBV2
cdr3_aa: CASSPGLAEITDTQYF

v_call: TRBV9
cdr3_aa: CASSALVHGEKSEAFF

v_call: TRBV7-8
cdr3_aa: CASSPRQGTGELFF

v_call: TRBV5-6
cdr3_aa: CASSLLNREETQYF

v_call: TRBV5-6
cdr3_aa: CASSLGAATSGYEQYF

v_call: TRBV30
cdr3_aa: CAWSGTSGGNEQFF

v_call: TRBV6-1
cdr3_aa: CASTGGGSPYFFF

v_call: TRBV4-2
cdr3_aa: CASSQDVQRGSYNEQFF

v_call: TRBV5-1
cdr3_aa: CASSRDSASYEQYF

v_call: TRBV7-6
cdr3_aa: CASSPNQAGGLVNNEQFF

v_call: TRBV6-1
cdr3_aa: CASSETFSRTQETQYF

v_call: TRBV5-4
cdr3_aa: CASSLDGGYEQYF

v_call: TRBV5-1
cdr3_aa: CASSLVAGESETQYF

v_call: TRBV28
cdr3_aa: CASSRDRANDSPLHF

v_call: TRBV10-3
cdr3_aa: CAISVGQDLNSPLHF

v_call: TRBV5-6
cdr3_aa: CASSLSFRIATNYGYTF

v_call: TRBV7-2
cdr3_aa: CASSLNAIRGGNTIYF

v_call: TRBV2
cdr3_aa: CASSRTGARSSPLHF

v_call: TRBV12-5
cdr3_aa: CASGFEGAGDTQYF

v_call: TRBV29-1
cdr3_aa: CSVEGTYEGTDTQYF

v_call: TRBV5-1
cdr3_aa: CASSPSGTGGTDSYNEQFF

v_call: TRBV19
cdr3_aa: CASSIGLVMDGELFF

v_call: TRBV5-1
cdr3_aa: CASSDGQGSSSQPQHF

v_call: TRBV30
cdr3_aa: CAWSVGGAESQYF

v_call: TRBV7-2
cdr3_aa: CASSPSRAPNTGELFF

v_call: TRBV30
cdr3_aa: CAWRTPGTFGNTIYF

v_call: TRBV11-2
cdr3_aa: CASSLATDRKGSYEQYF

v_call: TRBV27
cdr3_aa: CASSFSGSGNTIYF

v_call: TRBV2
cdr3_aa: CASSSGTAANYGYTF

v_call: TRBV5-8
cdr3_aa: CASSLYNSYEQYF

v_call: TRBV5-6
cdr3_aa: CASSLGGLELFF

v_call: TRBV15
cdr3_aa: CATSSGTGGGETQYF

v_call: TRBV10-3
cdr3_aa: CAISEFSGGADTQYF

v_call: TRBV9
cdr3_aa: CASSVGGSSVNEKLFF

v_call: TRBV5-8
cdr3_aa: CASCPVSYNEQFF

v_call: TRBV4-1
cdr3_aa: CASSQGIAGGTGELFF

v_call: TRBV7-8
cdr3_aa: CASSPWDSSYEQYF

v_call: TRBV2
cdr3_aa: CASSGRANTEAFF

v_call: TRBV6-5
cdr3_aa: CASKAQGVASWEQYF

v_call: TRBV2
cdr3_aa: CASSESFQGHLF

v_call: TRBV4-1
cdr3_aa: CASSQDRTGATEAFF

v_call: TRBV5-1
cdr3_aa: CASSLDRGDAFF

v_call: TRBV2
cdr3_aa: CASSRTGDTYEQYF

v_call: TRBV4-3
cdr3_aa: CASSQEPSFSGANVLTF

v_call: TRBV6-5
cdr3_aa: CASSSLGGSSYEQYF

v_call: TRBV5-8
cdr3_aa: CASSSRGEQYF

v_call: TRBV7-9
cdr3_aa: CASSSFTGELFF

v_call: TRBV19
cdr3_aa: CASSRQGNSPLHF

v_call: TRBV27
cdr3_aa: CASSLWDRGTGYTF

v_call: TRBV30
cdr3_aa: CAWSVRPGDNSPLHF

v_call: TRBV9
cdr3_aa: CASSVAHLSTDTQYF

v_call: TRBV7-9
cdr3_aa: CASSFATGTDQPQHF

v_call: TRBV6-1
cdr3_aa: CASSEQGYQPQHF

v_call: TRBV5-1
cdr3_aa: CASSLDFQGFGETQYF

v_call: TRBV27
cdr3_aa: CASSLTGGITEAFF